Below are 27 T cell receptor beta chains sequenced from a single sample in a study of blood T cell repertoires in COVID-19. Method: immunoSEQ multiplex PCR; TCRdb's copy keeps in-frame clones and lacks some. Of 250,000 or so clones listed, around 87% are singletons. Sequenced sample: peripheral blood. These receptors all stem from a woman aged 40-49 years who had recovered from COVID-19.

This rearrangement joins TRBV4-2 to TRBJ2-3, with unresolved D. CDR1 LGHNA and CDR2 YNFKEQ come from the germline V gene. Trimming shortened V by 4 bases and J by 2 bases, and 16 bases separated the two germline ends. The CDR3 is 16 amino acids. The DNA for the CDR3 is TGTGCCAGCAGCCTTAATCCACTCTCCCTCACAGATACGCAGTATTTT. This codes for CASSLNPLSLTDTQYF.

This chain connects TRBV19 to TRBJ2-7, with 10 bases identical to TRBD1. The CDR3 consists of 16 residues. Trimming at V came to 5 bases and at J to 6 bases, leaving 13 bases not matched to a gene. CDR1 is LNHDA and CDR2 is SQIVND in the germline V gene (reference sequence). This CDR3 reads CASSSQGQGEGREQYF. The CDR3 coding sequence is TGTGCCAGTAGTTCCCAAGGACAGGGGGAAGGACGCGAGCAGTACTTC.

The CDR3 nucleotides are TGTGCCAGCAGCTCGAAGGGGGGGCAAGAGACCCAGTACTTC. Translation: CASSSKGGQETQYF. The genes are TRBV5-4 and TRBJ2-5, with TRBD2 as a possible D gene (7 bases). V was clipped by 3 bases and J by 2 bases, with 11 bases between them. The germline V gene encodes CDR1 SGHNT and CDR2 YYREEE (reference sequence). This CDR3 contains 14 residues.

This chain joins TRBV20-1 and TRBJ1-1; D unclear. Germline lookup yields CDR1 DFQATT and CDR2 SNEGSKA (reference sequence). The CDR3 is 11 amino acids. V lost 6 bases to trimming and J lost 6 bases, with 11 bases between them. CDR3 nucleotide sequence: TGCAGTGCCGACCCGGGGTCTGAAGCTTTCTTT. Its translation: CSADPGSEAFF.

The V call is TRBV21-1, the J call TRBJ1-1; the D segment call TRBD1 is taken from the table without a DNA check. TRBV21-1 is listed as a pseudogene. The CDR3 is 14 residues long. The CDR3 reads CATLGGQGNTEAFF. In nucleotides, the CDR3 is TGTGCCACCCTCGGGGGACAGGGGAACACTGAAGCTTTCTTT.

The genes are TRBV7-9 and TRBJ1-2, with 10 bases lining up with TRBD1. The germline V gene encodes CDR1 SEHNR and CDR2 FQNEAQ (reference sequence). With V trimmed by 5 bases and J by 6 bases, 6 bases remained unmatched. The CDR3 runs 14 residues. CDR3: CASSPDRGLDGYTF. The CDR3 bases are TGTGCCAGCAGCCCCGACAGGGGGCTAGATGGCTACACCTTC.

In this sample, this clone turned up a few times. Here the CDR3 reads CSVGMRTGVHGTQYF. The CDR3 coding sequence is TGCAGCGTTGGCATGAGGACAGGCGTCCACGGTACGCAGTATTTT. The V and J genes are TRBV29-1 and TRBJ2-3, with TRBD1 identical over 7 bases. Germline-derived CDR1 and CDR2 are SQVTM and ANQGSEA. The CDR3 consists of 15 residues. V was clipped by 4 bases and J by 8 bases; unmatched bases: 15.

V gene TRBV2 combines with J gene TRBJ2-7; TRBD1 matches at 8 bases. This CDR3 is built from 14 residues. V gave up 5 bases and J gave up 6 bases; unmatched junction bases: 9. Germline CDR1 reads SNHLY; CDR2 reads FYNNEI. The CDR3 loop is CASSLWTGSVEQYF. In DNA, the CDR3 is TGTGCCAGCAGTTTATGGACAGGGAGCGTCGAGCAGTACTTC.

V is TRBV5-3 and J is TRBJ1-2, with D tentatively TRBD1 (5 bases). TRBV5-3 qualifies as an ORF whose function is uncertain. The V and J ends lost 4 bases and 6 bases respectively, with 10 bases between them. The CDR3 is 12 amino acids. DNA of the CDR3: TGTGCCAGAAGCGCGGGACCCCATGGCTACACCTTC. Protein: CARSAGPHGYTF.

The chain joins TRBV5-1 to TRBJ2-7, with D maybe TRBD1 (6 bases). This CDR3 comprises 15 residues. Germline assignment: CDR1 SGHRS and CDR2 YFSETQ. V shed 4 bases and J shed 2 bases, with 16 bases lying between them. In nucleotides, the CDR3 is TGCGCCAGCAGCCCCGACACAGGGAAAACCTACGAGCAGTACTTC. It encodes CASSPDTGKTYEQYF.

This chain links TRBV13 with TRBJ2-1; maybe TRBD2 (7 bases). CDR3 length: 17 amino acids. V lost 4 bases and J 7 bases, leaving 23 bases between the germline ends. Germline V gene data show CDR1 as PRHDT and CDR2 as FYEKMQ (reference sequence). CDR3 in amino acids: CASSSGRRGALENEQFF. The CDR3 DNA reads as TGTGCCAGCAGCTCGGGTCGTCGGGGGGCCCTGGAGAATGAGCAGTTCTTC.

V usage is TRBV28 and J usage is TRBJ2-5, with TRBD1 matching over 7 bases. The CDR3 consists of 15 residues. J gave up 1 base and V 6 bases, and 8 bases lay outside the gene matches. CDR1 and CDR2 from the germline V gene are MDHEN and SYDVKM. The CDR3 region is CASSSTGDSQETQYF. CDR3 bases: TGTGCCAGCAGCTCAACCGGGGACAGCCAAGAGACCCAGTACTTC.

This clone appeared a few times. The gene calls are TRBV6-5 and TRBJ1-6, with 8 bases lining up with TRBD1. CDR1 and CDR2 from the germline V gene are MNHEY and SVGAGI. Trimming cost V 6 bases and J 5 bases; bases outside gene matches: 3. The length of the CDR3 is 14 residues. CDR3 sequence: CASSGQGNNSPLHF. Here the CDR3 DNA reads TGTGCCAGCAGCGGACAGGGTAATAATTCACCCCTCCACTTT.

The chain employs TRBV5-6 and TRBJ1-3; 7 positions match TRBD1. The CDR3 length is 16 residues. V lost 3 bases and J lost 0; bases outside the gene matches: 6. Germline V gene lookup returns CDR1 SGHDT and CDR2 YYEEEE. The CDR3 loop reads CASSWGQTGSGNTIYF. CDR3 nucleotides: TGTGCCAGCAGCTGGGGACAGACCGGCTCTGGAAACACCATATATTTT.

V gene TRBV5-4 combines with J gene TRBJ2-7; 9 bases are shared with TRBD1. The CDR3 runs 14 residues. Trimming took 4 bases from V and 1 from J; bases not matched to a gene: 3. Germline V gives CDR1 SGHNT, CDR2 YYREEE (reference sequence). DNA of the CDR3: TGTGCCAGCAGCCGGGGGACAGGGTCCTACGAGCAGTACTTC. As protein: CASSRGTGSYEQYF.

Turning to this clone: A read error may account for a junction end that differs from germline. The chain is built from TRBV6-1 and TRBJ1-1; possibly TRBD1 for D (6 bases). From germline, CDR1 is MNHNS and CDR2 SASEGT. The length of the CDR3 is 14 residues. CDR3 amino acids: CASREGGENTEAFF. CDR3 coding DNA: TGTGCCAGCAGGGAAGGGGGGGAGAACACTGAAGCTTTCTTT.

V and J are TRBV5-1 and TRBJ1-3, with TRBD1 identical over 9 bases. This CDR3 has 18 amino acids. V was pared by 0 bases and J by 0 bases, with 7 bases of the junction left unmatched. CDR1 and CDR2 (germline): SGHRS, YFSETQ. CDR3 DNA: TGCGCCAGCAGCTTGGGAACAGGGGGCACTACCTCTGGAAACACCATATATTTT. Translated, it gives CASSLGTGGTTSGNTIYF.

The V call is TRBV2, the J call TRBJ1-4; 9 nucleotides align to TRBD1. The CDR3 runs 14 residues. The V gene's germline CDR1 is SNHLY and CDR2 FYNNEI. The trim removed 3 bases at V and 8 bases at J, leaving 4 bases unmatched. The CDR3, as DNA: TGTGCCAGCAGTGACTGGGACAGGGTAGAAAAACTGTTTTTT. This translates into CASSDWDRVEKLFF.

The J gene is TRBJ2-5, the V gene TRBV27; unclear D gene. Trimming cost V 5 bases and J 1 base, with 11 bases left between them. CDR1 and CDR2 (germline): MNHEY, SMNVEV (reference sequence). CDR3 length equals 14 residues. The CDR3 DNA reads as TGTGCCAGCAGTGACCGGGTCCCCCAAGAGACCCAGTACTTC. It specifies CASSDRVPQETQYF.

In this sample, this clone turned up many times. This rearrangement joins TRBV3-1 (or the pseudogene TRBV3-2) to TRBJ2-1; 9 bases are shared with TRBD2. Unmatched junction bases numbered 9, after V lost 6 bases and J lost 6 bases. The germline CDR1 and CDR2 sequences are LGHDT and YNNKEL (reference sequence). There are 15 residues in the CDR3. The CDR3, as DNA: TGTGCCAGCAGTCATTCTGGCGGGGGGGCCAATGAGCAGTTCTTC. It codes for CASSHSGGGANEQFF.

This chain connects TRBV6-1 to TRBJ1-6, with TRBD1 as a possible D gene (6 bases). The CDR3 is made up of 12 amino acids. Trimming took 8 bases from V and 7 from J, leaving 9 bases between them. Per germline, CDR1 MNHNS and CDR2 SASEGT. The CDR3 region is CASRDKNSPLHF. In DNA form, the CDR3 reads TGTGCCAGCCGGGACAAAAATTCACCCCTCCACTTT.

This sequence joins TRBV18 and TRBJ1-2, with 9 bases matching TRBD1. V trimming: 3 bases; J trimming: 4 bases; junction bases outside the gene matches: 3. CDR1 and CDR2 (germline): KGHSH, LQKENI. The CDR3 runs 14 residues. CDR3 region: CASSPDRGSYGYTF. CDR3 DNA: TGTGCCAGCTCACCGGACAGGGGATCCTATGGCTACACCTTC.

The V call is TRBV6-5, the J call TRBJ2-7; 8 positions match TRBD1. From germline, CDR1 is MNHEY and CDR2 SVGAGI. The CDR3 consists of 14 residues. The V gene end was trimmed by 4 bases and the J gene end by 2 bases; junction bases not matched to a gene: 4. CDR3 loop: CASSFDRGAYEQYF. The CDR3 DNA is TGTGCCAGCAGTTTTGACAGGGGAGCCTACGAGCAGTACTTC.

V gene TRBV15 combines with J gene TRBJ2-3, with TRBD2 matching 9 bases. The CDR3 loop spans 18 amino acids. Trimming removed 0 bases from V and 5 bases from J; junction bases left unmatched: 12. CDR1 LNHNV and CDR2 YYDKDF come from the germline V gene (reference sequence). DNA for the CDR3: TGTGCCACCAGCAGAGAGGGTAGGGGTGCGGGAGGGAGAGATACGCAGTATTTT. Encoded protein: CATSREGRGAGGRDTQYF.

CDR3 residues: CASSPQAKRGSPLHF. The CDR3 bases are TGTGCCAGCAGCCCCCAGGCCAAGCGGGGTTCACCCCTCCACTTT. This rearrangement joins TRBV21-1 to TRBJ1-6. TRBV21-1 is recorded as a pseudogene. This CDR3 has 15 residues.

The gene calls are TRBV9 and TRBJ1-6; 11 positions agree with TRBD1. This CDR3 comprises 17 residues. J was trimmed by 0 bases and V by 4 bases; bases with no gene match: 3. The V gene's germline CDR1 is SGDLS and CDR2 YYNGEE. The CDR3 here is CASSPGTGGSYNSPLHF. In nucleotides, the CDR3 is TGTGCCAGCAGCCCCGGGACAGGGGGCTCCTATAATTCACCCCTCCACTTT.

The chain is built from TRBV27 and TRBJ2-7; D gene unclear. This CDR3 contains 13 residues. Germline loops: CDR1 MNHEY, CDR2 SMNVEV (reference sequence). Trimming took 5 bases from V and 2 from J, leaving 10 bases between them. CDR3 protein: CASSNLGTYEQYF. As DNA, the CDR3 is TGTGCCAGCAGTAACCTTGGCACCTACGAGCAGTACTTC.